This T cell receptor (beta chain) was documented in a study of vaccination and CD4 T cells after COVID-19. Study details: Two of the convalescents were Hispanic, and convalescents were six males and four females. Regarding the study as a whole: 304 of 307 vaccine-specific clones from convalescent patients were spike mono-reactive.

The assay that was used to sequence DNA from cultured CD4+ T cells was the Oncomine TCR Beta short-read assay. The genomic DNA was obtained from cultured CD4+ T cells by extraction with the QIAamp micro DNA kit. TCRdb re-called the PCR reads with MiXCR, one entry per CDR3 protein. The sample consists of more than 25,000 distinct CDR3 sequences, about two thirds of them appearing once. Details on this clonotype: Its antigen is not identified.

Germline V gene lookup returns CDR1 SNHLY and CDR2 FYNNEI. V lost 7 bases, J lost 2 bases, and 4 bases stayed unmatched. CDR3 length: 14 residues. Treatment of the sample: roughly 10-day PBMC culture with coronavirus spike peptide pools or control peptides (ViraFEST assay). V and J are TRBV2 and TRBJ2-1; 8 bases agree with TRBD2. This clonotype originated in a human donor who received a COVID-19 vaccine. Material: CD4+ T cells from blood, cultured in vitro, obtained after SARS-CoV-2 vaccination. CDR3 coding DNA: TGTGCCAGCATTACGGGGGGGCCCTACAATGAGCAGTTCTTC. This encodes CASITGGPYNEQFF. Supplemented by reference TRBV2 and TRBJ2-1, the full variable domain reads EPEVTQTPSHQVTQMGQEVILRCVPISNHLYFYWYRQILGQKVEFLVSFYNNEISEKSEIFDDQFSVERPDGSNFTLKIRSTKLEDSAMYFCASITGGPYNEQFFGPGTRLTVL.